One and the same sample provided the 30 T cell receptor beta chains below, sequenced in a study of chemoradiotherapy in HPV16-positive cancers. This table comes from immunoSEQ multiplex PCR, and its TCRdb copy is limited to in-frame clones, with some not included. Here the sample spans over 10,000 clones, around 85% being singletons. The specimen comprised blood, sampled from a patient who underwent chemoradiotherapy. These receptors originate from a human donor with HPV-associated anogenital cancer.

The gene calls are TRBV29-1 and TRBJ2-1; D remains ambiguous. V gave up 7 bases and J gave up 0 bases, with 7 bases separating them. Germline V CDR1 and CDR2: SQVTM, ANQGSEA. This CDR3 region has 12 residues. The CDR3 coding sequence is TGCAGCGCTCGAAGCTCCTACAATGAGCAGTTCTTC. Translated: CSARSSYNEQFF.

The chain employs TRBV2 and TRBJ1-2; D is perhaps TRBD1 (5 bases). In germline, CDR1 is SNHLY, CDR2 FYNNEI. CDR3 size: 13 residues. V lost 3 bases to trimming and J lost 4 bases, with 9 bases between them. The CDR3 nucleotides are TGTGCCAGCAGTGATAGGGGATCCTATGGCTACACCTTC. Its protein product is CASSDRGSYGYTF.

The rearrangement uses TRBV15 and TRBJ1-1; D gene ambiguous. The germline V and J ends were trimmed by 2 bases and 1 base, with 5 bases remaining between them. Germline CDR1 and CDR2: LNHNV and YYDKDF (reference sequence). The CDR3 covers 13 residues. The DNA for the CDR3 is TGTGCCACCAGCAGACACCCGAACACTGAAGCTTTCTTT. Protein sequence: CATSRHPNTEAFF.

This rearrangement joins TRBV28 to TRBJ2-3, with 11 bases that match TRBD2. Trimming cost V 7 bases and J 1 base; bases outside gene matches: 16. Germline V lookup: CDR1 MDHEN, CDR2 SYDVKM. The CDR3 contains 19 residues. This CDR3 reads CASNPLKHSGGAGTDTQYF. The CDR3 DNA sequence: TGTGCCAGCAATCCCCTCAAACATAGCGGGGGGGCCGGCACAGATACGCAGTATTTT.

The rearrangement joins TRBV28 to TRBJ2-7; TRBD1 agrees at 8 bases. This CDR3 is built from 14 residues. Germline lookup yields CDR1 MDHEN and CDR2 SYDVKM. V gave up 6 bases and J gave up 0 bases; unmatched junction bases: 4. The CDR3, as DNA: TGTGCCAGCAGGAGGACAGGGAGCTCCTACGAGCAGTACTTC. Its translation: CASRRTGSSYEQYF.

V usage is TRBV18 and J usage is TRBJ1-2; D possibly corresponds to TRBD1 (6 bases). Germline V gene sequence: CDR1 KGHSH, CDR2 LQKENI. The CDR3 extends over 13 amino acids. The V end was cut by 2 bases, the J end by 3 bases, with 7 bases between. The CDR3 region has the DNA TGTGCCAGCTCACCATACAGGGACTATGGCTACACCTTC. Its protein product is CASSPYRDYGYTF.

The sample holds one count of this clone. The chain is built from TRBV7-2 and TRBJ2-5, with D uncertain. Between the trimmed V and J ends, which lost 4 bases and 2 bases, there was a span of 14 bases. The CDR3 covers 15 residues. Germline assignment: CDR1 SGHTA and CDR2 FQGNSA. The CDR3 is CASSSGPGPQETQYF. CDR3 DNA sequence: TGTGCCAGCAGCTCCGGTCCGGGCCCACAAGAGACCCAGTACTTC.

The chain joins TRBV19 to TRBJ1-5; D might be TRBD1 (6 bases). This CDR3 is built from 14 residues. Between the trimmed V and J ends, which lost 10 bases and 4 bases, there was a span of 17 bases. CDR1 and CDR2 (germline): LNHDA, SQIVND (reference sequence). The CDR3 DNA reads TGTGCCACAGGACCGGGACATCCAAATCAGCCCCAGCATTTT. It specifies CATGPGHPNQPQHF.

The chain uses TRBV6-1 and TRBJ1-1, with 8 positions matching TRBD1. CDR3 length: 13 residues. Unmatched junction bases numbered 9, after V lost 4 bases and J lost 11 bases. From germline, CDR1 is MNHNS and CDR2 SASEGT. CDR3 loop: CASSADRGKDAFF. CDR3 DNA sequence: TGTGCCAGCAGTGCTGACAGGGGCAAGGACGCTTTCTTT.

This clone was seen only once. The chain combines TRBV5-1 with TRBJ1-1; D is unresolved. V shed 7 bases and J shed 1 base, with 14 bases lying between them. From germline, CDR1 is SGHRS and CDR2 YFSETQ. The CDR3 spans 14 residues. CDR3 DNA: TGCGCCAGCTACGAGTCAGCGGGGAACACTGAAGCTTTCTTT. The encoded protein is CASYESAGNTEAFF.

The chain recombines TRBV30 with TRBJ1-2; 7 positions agree with TRBD1. CDR3 size: 13 residues. CDR1 and CDR2 from the germline V gene are GTSNPN and SVGIG (reference sequence). Germline trimming cut 2 bases from V and 11 bases from J; bases unmatched to any gene: 11. CDR3 nucleotides: TGTGCCTGGAGTATGAGGGGGCCGAGAGATTACACCTTC. Translating it yields CAWSMRGPRDYTF.

There are a few counts of this clone. The chain has TRBV27 and TRBJ2-6, with 8 bases matching TRBD1. Germline V CDR1 and CDR2: MNHEY, SMNVEV (reference sequence). The CDR3 contains 18 residues. The CDR3 sequence is CGTFKTGGLKAGANVLTF. In DNA form, the CDR3 reads TGTGGGACCTTTAAAACAGGGGGATTAAAGGCTGGGGCCAACGTCCTGACTTTC.

The chain links TRBV7-2 to TRBJ2-1; TRBD2 matches at 7 bases. Germline values: CDR1 SGHTA, CDR2 FQGNSA. This CDR3 has 15 amino acids. The ends lost 5 bases at V and 7 bases at J; junction bases unmatched: 11. The CDR3 nucleotides are TGTGCCAGCAGCGGGCGGAGCGGGGAATCAAATGAGCAGTTCTTC. This codes for CASSGRSGESNEQFF.

The V gene is TRBV5-1, the J gene TRBJ1-2; TRBD1 is a possible D gene (6 bases). Germline lookup yields CDR1 SGHRS and CDR2 YFSETQ. The V and J ends lost 0 bases and 5 bases respectively, with 17 bases between them. This CDR3 comprises 16 residues. CDR3 loop: CASSLASGPGEYGYTF. The CDR3 nucleotides read TGCGCCAGCAGCTTGGCCAGCGGTCCAGGGGAATATGGCTACACCTTC.

Only one count was recorded for this clone. As DNA, the CDR3 is TGTGCCAGCAGTTACCTCCAGGGTAATGAGGGCTACACCTTC. Protein: CASSYLQGNEGYTF. This chain joins TRBV6-5 and TRBJ1-2; D may be TRBD1 (5 bases). Trimming pared 2 bases from V and 8 bases from J, leaving 15 bases between. Germline CDR1 reads MNHEY; CDR2 reads SVGAGI. This CDR3 is built from 14 residues.

This clone appeared once. The chain employs TRBV5-4 and TRBJ2-2; D tentatively fits TRBD1 or TRBD2 (6 bases each). Looked up from germline, CDR1 is SGHNT and CDR2 is YYREEE (reference sequence). The CDR3 length is 16 residues. The V end lost 2 bases, the J end lost 4 bases, and 15 bases lay between the germline ends. The CDR3 reads CASSLNIGGRTGELFF. DNA for the CDR3: TGTGCCAGCAGCTTAAATATTGGGGGGCGCACCGGGGAGCTGTTTTTT.

The chain recombines TRBV5-6 with TRBJ2-3; D is undetermined. V lost 4 bases, J lost 2 bases, and 14 bases lay in between. Germline V gives CDR1 SGHDT, CDR2 YYEEEE. The CDR3 spans 15 residues. The CDR3 region is CASSPRYGFTDTQYF. As DNA, the CDR3 is TGTGCCAGCAGCCCCCGATACGGTTTCACAGATACGCAGTATTTT.

This chain joins TRBV6-1 and TRBJ1-2; 8 bases are shared with TRBD1. This CDR3 spans 14 amino acids. CDR1 MNHNS and CDR2 SASEGT come from the germline V gene. J gave up 8 bases and V 6 bases, and 11 bases lay outside the gene matches. Here the CDR3 reads CASSPDRGVKGYTF. CDR3 nucleotides: TGTGCCAGCAGCCCCGACAGGGGTGTAAAGGGCTACACCTTC.

CDR3 sequence (DNA): TGTGCCAGTACTCGGAGGGGACGGATTGAGTATCCAGATACGCAGTATTTT. It encodes CASTRRGRIEYPDTQYF. The chain has TRBV19 and TRBJ2-3; TRBD2 is a possible D gene (6 bases). Per germline, CDR1 LNHDA and CDR2 SQIVND (reference sequence). The CDR3 length is 17 residues. The ends were cut back, 7 bases at V and 4 bases at J, with 24 bases in the middle.

The chain joins TRBV2 to TRBJ2-5, with unresolved D. CDR3 length: 12 residues. Per the germline V gene, CDR1 is SNHLY and CDR2 is FYNNEI. V was trimmed by 3 bases and J by 5 bases, leaving 7 bases between them. The CDR3 bases are TGTGCCAGCAGTGAGTCGTTGGAGACCCAGTACTTC. This sequence encodes CASSESLETQYF.

The J gene is TRBJ1-5, the V gene TRBV27; 10 bases match TRBD1. The germline gives CDR1 MNHEY, CDR2 SMNVEV (reference sequence). The CDR3 covers 15 residues. The V gene end was trimmed by 5 bases and the J gene end by 11 bases; junction bases not matched to a gene: 12. CDR3 loop: CASSPARQGALTQHF. Written as DNA, the CDR3 is TGTGCCAGCAGTCCGGCTCGACAGGGGGCGTTGACCCAGCATTTT.

This sequence joins TRBV4-1 and TRBJ2-1; unclear D gene. The ends were cut back, 0 bases at V and 1 base at J, with 7 bases in the middle. CDR3 size: 15 residues. Germline V CDR1 and CDR2: MGHRA, YSYEKL. CDR3 amino acids: CASSQESYSYNEQFF. DNA for the CDR3: TGCGCCAGCAGCCAAGAGTCATATTCCTACAATGAGCAGTTCTTC.

The gene calls are TRBV5-1 and TRBJ1-2; 8 bases align to TRBD1. CDR1 and CDR2 from the germline V gene are SGHRS and YFSETQ. V lost 2 bases to trimming and J lost 8 bases; unmatched junction nucleotides: 8. This CDR3 comprises 14 residues. The CDR3 nucleotides are TGCGCCAGCAGCTTACCAGACAGGGGAGACGGCTACACCTTC. Translating gives CASSLPDRGDGYTF.

J is TRBJ2-3 and V is TRBV5-6; TRBD1 agrees at 8 bases. Per the germline V gene, CDR1 is SGHDT and CDR2 is YYEEEE. J lost 6 bases, V lost 0 bases, and 9 bases had no gene match. CDR3 length equals 16 residues. DNA of the CDR3: TGTGCCAGCAGCTTGGGGGCCCTCAACAGGGGGGATACGCAGTATTTT. Encoded protein: CASSLGALNRGDTQYF.

The chain is built from TRBV30 and TRBJ1-2; 9 bases fit TRBD1. This CDR3 has 13 amino acids. Germline V gives CDR1 GTSNPN, CDR2 SVGIG (reference sequence). Trimming at V came to 8 bases and at J to 5 bases, leaving 9 bases not matched to a gene. CDR3 coding DNA: TGTGCCAGACAGGGGGATGGGCTATATGGCTACACCTTC. This gives the protein CARQGDGLYGYTF.

In DNA form, the CDR3 reads TGTGCCAGCAGTGAGTGGGAACCCCTCCACTTT. Translating gives CASSEWEPLHF. The chain has TRBV2 and TRBJ1-6, with D uncertain. The germline V gene has CDR1 SNHLY and CDR2 FYNNEI. This CDR3 is built from 11 residues. V lost 3 bases to trimming and J lost 12 bases, with 6 bases between them.

The chain combines TRBV28 with TRBJ2-3; perhaps TRBD1 as D (6 bases). The CDR3 sequence is 14 residues long. The germline V gene encodes CDR1 MDHEN and CDR2 SYDVKM. The V end was cut by 6 bases, the J end by 1 base, with 11 bases between. CDR3 DNA sequence: TGTGCCAGCAGCCAACAGGGAGGCACAGATACGCAGTATTTT. Translation gives CASSQQGGTDTQYF.

This chain joins TRBV7-9 and TRBJ2-1; 9 nucleotides align to TRBD1. CDR3 length: 14 amino acids. CDR1 SEHNR and CDR2 FQNEAQ come from the germline V gene (reference sequence). Trimming removed 0 bases from V and 8 bases from J; junction bases left unmatched: 2. As DNA, the CDR3 is TGTGCCAGCAGCTTAGCAACAGGGGGCGATGAGCAGTTCTTC. Its protein is CASSLATGGDEQFF.

This rearrangement joins TRBV5-1 to TRBJ2-4; a possible D gene is TRBD1 (5 bases). Germline V lookup: CDR1 SGHRS, CDR2 YFSETQ. The CDR3 is made up of 14 amino acids. With 3 bases removed from V and 6 bases from J, the gap between germline ends came to 13 bases. This CDR3 is CASSSTDIVNIQYF. The CDR3 DNA reads TGCGCCAGCAGCTCGACAGATATTGTAAACATTCAGTACTTC.

The rearrangement uses TRBV19 and TRBJ1-6; TRBD1 is a possible D gene (5 bases). The germline V and J ends were trimmed by 5 bases and 0 bases, with 14 bases remaining between them. CDR3 length: 17 amino acids. CDR1 and CDR2 from the germline V gene are LNHDA and SQIVND (reference sequence). Here the CDR3 reads CASSAQGYSSYNSPLHF. CDR3 sequence (DNA): TGTGCCAGTAGTGCGCAGGGATACAGCTCCTATAATTCACCCCTCCACTTT.